A selection of T cell receptor beta chains follows, all from one sample in a study of control samples from healthy donors and cancer patients. Repertoires were generated with immunoSEQ multiplex PCR, while TCRdb's copy carries only in-frame clones and drops some. This table holds 91,000 or so clones, roughly 90% found once. The specimen was blood. The receptors here all came from a woman in her thirties in good health. Each CDR3 is given without its conserved first and last residue.

TRBJ2-5 | TRBV7-7 | ASSPGTGNLRETQY
TRBJ1-5 | TRBV6-2/TRBV6-3 | ASSYNSNQPQH
TRBJ2-3 | TRBV9 | ASSSRGGPSTDTQY
TRBJ2-3 | TRBV5-1 | ASSLVLGLYSSTDTQY
TRBJ1-2 | TRBV24-1 | ATSGPAYGYT
TRBJ2-7 | TRBV4-1 | ASSRIGGIGDEQY
TRBJ2-1 | TRBV11-2 | ASSSTGFFGGLEQF
TRBJ1-1 | TRBV6-1 | ASSELRTWAEAF
TRBJ2-3 | TRBV19 | ASSGRDSTDTQY
TRBJ2-3 | TRBV4-1 | ASSQPSLDTQY
TRBJ1-3 | TRBV5-4 | ASSLWGTGNTIY
TRBJ2-1 | TRBV11-2 | ASSQGRGRYNEQF
TRBJ2-7 | TRBV5-1 | ASSSLAGGSYEQY
TRBJ1-2 | TRBV6-1 | ASSEILRGSNYGYT
TRBJ1-1 | TRBV7-8 | ASSLHVRGLTSMNTEAF
TRBJ1-1 | TRBV5-1 | ASSSDGQMNTEAF
TRBJ2-7 | TRBV19 | ASSPEVRAGRSYEQY
TRBJ2-3 | TRBV25-1 | ASSSPTGWYRTDTQY